A single sample is the source of the 9 T cell receptor beta chains below, sequenced in a study of blood T cell repertoires in COVID-19. Assay: immunoSEQ multiplex PCR; the TCRdb copy retains only in-frame clones and omits some. Of 180,000 or so clones listed, approximately 86% were seen once; the top ten hold about 7%. The source material was peripheral blood. The source of these receptors is a woman of 80 years or more in a cohort sampled during active or convalescent COVID-19.

This clone was observed a single time. The V call is TRBV7-2, the J call TRBJ1-1, with 8 bases identical to TRBD1. Germline CDR1 reads SGHTA; CDR2 reads FQGNSA. The CDR3 extends over 17 amino acids. V trimming: 0 bases; J trimming: 1 base; junction bases outside the gene matches: 7. CDR3 sequence: CASSLAPGQVANTEAFF. The CDR3 DNA reads TGTGCCAGCAGCTTAGCCCCGGGACAGGTCGCGAACACTGAAGCTTTCTTT.

This clone was seen a single time. The gene calls are TRBV6-5 and TRBJ1-2; tentative D call: TRBD1 (5 bases). Per the germline V gene, CDR1 is MNHEY and CDR2 is SVGAGI. CDR3 length equals 13 residues. V was shortened by 8 bases and J by 3 bases, with 13 bases between the two germline ends. CDR3 loop: CASGRGGDYGYTF. The CDR3 coding sequence is TGTGCCAGCGGCCGGGGGGGAGACTATGGCTACACCTTC.

V usage is TRBV30 and J usage is TRBJ2-5; tentatively, D is TRBD2 (5 bases). Germline CDR1 GTSNPN, CDR2 SVGIG (reference sequence). Trimming pared 2 bases from V and 5 bases from J, leaving 12 bases between. The CDR3 has 13 residues. For the CDR3, the DNA is TGTGCCTGGAGTATGCGGGTCCAGGAGACCCAGTACTTC. This gives the protein CAWSMRVQETQYF.

V gene TRBV3-1 (or the pseudogene TRBV3-2) combines with J gene TRBJ1-5; TRBD1 is a possible D gene (5 bases). This CDR3 region has 16 residues. Between the trimmed V and J ends, which lost 4 bases and 0 bases, there was a span of 13 bases. Germline-derived CDR1 and CDR2 are LGHDT and YNNKEL (reference sequence). The CDR3: CASSPTVVPSNQPQHF. CDR3 in DNA: TGTGCCAGCAGCCCGACAGTGGTCCCTAGCAATCAGCCCCAGCATTTT.

The V and J genes are TRBV9 and TRBJ1-1; D is unresolved. V was shortened by 0 bases and J by 1 base, with 7 bases between the two germline ends. The germline V gene has CDR1 SGDLS and CDR2 YYNGEE. CDR3 size: 14 residues. CDR3 sequence reads: CASSVGPGNTEAFF. CDR3 bases: TGTGCCAGCAGCGTAGGTCCAGGGAACACTGAAGCTTTCTTT.

This clone was picked up one time. This chain connects TRBV6-2 or TRBV6-3 to TRBJ2-1; D is undetermined. This CDR3 region has 15 residues. The germline gives CDR1 MNHEY, CDR2 SVGEGT. The V end was cut by 0 bases, the J end by 1 base, with 7 bases between. CDR3 nucleotide sequence: TGTGCCAGCAGTTACTCGGGCCAGTCCTACAATGAGCAGTTCTTC. Encoded protein: CASSYSGQSYNEQFF.

This clone is a singleton in its sample. The gene calls are TRBV6-6 and TRBJ1-1; D might be TRBD1 (6 bases). Germline CDR1 is MNHNY and CDR2 is SVGAGI (reference sequence). The CDR3 is 16 amino acids. V lost 9 bases, J lost 5 bases, and 25 bases lay in between. This CDR3 reads CASRLRQGSMGTEAFF. In DNA, the CDR3 is TGTGCCAGTCGGCTAAGGCAGGGGAGCATGGGAACTGAAGCTTTCTTT.

V is TRBV19 and J is TRBJ2-7, with 10 bases lining up with TRBD2. Per germline, CDR1 LNHDA and CDR2 SQIVND (reference sequence). V shed 5 bases, J shed 3 bases, and the junction held 7 bases outside the gene matches. The CDR3 is 15 residues long. In nucleotides, the CDR3 is TGTGCCAGTAGTGTCGGGACTAGCGTAGACTACGAGCAGTACGTC. It encodes CASSVGTSVDYEQYV.

The V and J genes are TRBV18 and TRBJ2-4, with TRBD2 as a possible D gene (5 bases). Germline CDR1 KGHSH, CDR2 LQKENI. Trimming took off 0 bases at V and 0 bases at J, with 12 bases between the two ends. The CDR3 sequence is 17 residues long. CDR3 residues: CASSPPWTAGAKNIQYF. CDR3 nucleotide sequence: TGTGCCAGCTCACCACCCTGGACTGCCGGAGCCAAAAACATTCAGTACTTC.